One sample yielded the 17 T cell receptor beta chains listed below, sequenced in a study of response to subunit inactivated influenza vaccine. TCRdb recomputed calls from the RT-PCR reads with MiXCR, one row per CDR3 protein. The sample yields approximately 730,000 distinct CDR3 sequences, about 15% seen once. This specimen was PBMCs from blood, taken roughly 2 weeks before vaccination. These receptors came from a man aged 50 to 60 who received an inactivated influenza vaccine.

The chain uses TRBV24-1 and TRBJ1-2; D may be TRBD1 (5 bases). Germline-derived CDR1 and CDR2 are KGHDR and SFDVKD. The V end was cut by 4 bases, the J end by 2 bases, with 7 bases between. CDR3 length: 13 amino acids. This CDR3 reads CATSDRQNYGYTF. The CDR3 nucleotides read TGTGCCACCAGTGACCGACAGAACTATGGCTACACCTTC.

The chain carries TRBV19 and TRBJ2-3; no definite D call. The CDR3 loop spans 13 amino acids. From germline, CDR1 is LNHDA and CDR2 SQIVND (reference sequence). The V gene lost 7 bases and the J gene lost 0 bases, with 8 bases spanning the gap. CDR3 loop: CASNSQSTDTQYF. CDR3 in DNA: TGTGCCAGTAACAGCCAAAGCACAGATACGCAGTATTTT.

This clonotype was seen more than once but under ten times. V and J are TRBV6-5 and TRBJ2-7, with unresolved D. Germline CDR1 MNHEY, CDR2 SVGAGI. The CDR3 is 13 residues long. Trimming pared 4 bases from V and 4 bases from J, leaving 11 bases between. The CDR3 coding sequence is TGTGCCAGCAGTTTCGGGCCCGGGTACGAGCAGTACTTC. Protein sequence: CASSFGPGYEQYF.

This clonotype has more than one count but fewer than ten. The gene calls are TRBV6-2 or TRBV6-3 and TRBJ1-5; D not resolved. V lost 6 bases and J 9 bases, leaving 12 bases between the germline ends. Germline CDR1 is MNHEY and CDR2 is SVGEGT. The CDR3 spans 12 residues. This CDR3 is CASRPIGGPQHF. The CDR3 DNA is TGTGCCAGCAGGCCCATCGGAGGGCCCCAGCATTTT.

This clonotype appeared a few times. The rearrangement links TRBV20-1 to TRBJ2-3, with 11 nucleotides matching TRBD1. The V gene end was trimmed by 3 bases and the J gene end by 2 bases; junction bases not matched to a gene: 10. Germline CDR1 and CDR2: DFQATT and SNEGSKA (reference sequence). The CDR3 consists of 17 residues. The CDR3 DNA sequence: TGCAGTGCTAGGGGGACAGGGGGTGTACTTAACACAGATACGCAGTATTTT. Translation gives CSARGTGGVLNTDTQYF.

V gene TRBV29-1 combines with J gene TRBJ2-1; D perhaps matches TRBD1 (5 bases). The CDR3 runs to 14 residues. Per germline, CDR1 SQVTM and CDR2 ANQGSEA. Trimming removed 4 bases from V and 6 bases from J, with 16 bases in between. This CDR3 is CSVVGPAQGNEQFF. DNA of the CDR3: TGCAGCGTTGTTGGCCCGGCTCAGGGCAATGAGCAGTTCTTC.

This clonotype was counted a few times. The J gene is TRBJ1-1, the V gene TRBV7-8, with TRBD1 as a possible D gene (5 bases). This CDR3 comprises 15 residues. Germline assignment: CDR1 SGHVS and CDR2 FQNEAQ. Trimming removed 1 base from V and 4 bases from J, with 13 bases in between. The CDR3 DNA reads TGTGCCAGCAGCTTAGATGTACAGGTCGGCACTGAAGCTTTCTTT. It yields the protein CASSLDVQVGTEAFF.

There are a few counts of this clonotype. The chain couples TRBV6-4 to TRBJ1-2, with TRBD1 identical over 8 bases. V shed 6 bases and J 7 bases; nucleotides not matched to a gene: 7. Germline assignment: CDR1 MRHNA and CDR2 SNTAGT. The CDR3 contains 13 residues. The CDR3 sequence: CASSPTGAVGYTF. Written as DNA, the CDR3 is TGTGCCAGCAGCCCGACAGGGGCTGTTGGCTACACCTTC.

This chain connects TRBV2 to TRBJ1-5; TRBD1 might be the D (6 bases). The germline V gene has CDR1 SNHLY and CDR2 FYNNEI. The CDR3 runs 15 residues. The V gene lost 6 bases and the J gene lost 1 base, with 13 bases spanning the gap. CDR3 residues: CASRAGGPSNQPQHF. CDR3 nucleotide sequence: TGTGCCAGCAGGGCTGGGGGCCCCAGCAATCAGCCCCAGCATTTT.

The chain joins TRBV7-9 to TRBJ2-5, with no clear D. Trimming stripped 2 bases from V and 4 bases from J, with 14 bases between. The CDR3 loop spans 15 amino acids. Germline loops: CDR1 SEHNR, CDR2 FQNEAQ (reference sequence). The chain's CDR3 is CASSLYGTVAETQYF. As DNA, the CDR3 is TGTGCCAGCAGCTTATACGGCACAGTCGCAGAGACCCAGTACTTC.

This clonotype was observed a handful of times. This chain uses TRBV19 with TRBJ2-7; no clear D gene. The germline V and J ends were trimmed by 7 bases and 0 bases, with 10 bases remaining between them. The germline V gene has CDR1 LNHDA and CDR2 SQIVND (reference sequence). This CDR3 contains 13 residues. The CDR3 bases are TGTGCCAGTAATCAACCGCCCTCCTACGAGCAGTACTTC. Protein sequence: CASNQPPSYEQYF.

The genes are TRBV5-1 and TRBJ2-1; tentatively, D is TRBD1 or TRBD2 (5 bases each). V lost 0 bases and J 6 bases, leaving 10 bases between the germline ends. The CDR3 covers 14 residues. Germline V lookup: CDR1 SGHRS, CDR2 YFSETQ. The CDR3 region is CASSLGDGFNEQFF. As DNA, the CDR3 is TGCGCCAGCAGCTTGGGGGACGGATTCAATGAGCAGTTCTTC.

The chain joins TRBV12-3 or TRBV12-4 to TRBJ2-2; the match to TRBD1 covers 8 bases. J lost 0 bases, V lost 6 bases, and 3 bases had no gene match. There are 15 residues in the CDR3. CDR3 in DNA: TGTGCCAGCAGCCCGGACAGGGCGAACACCGGGGAGCTGTTTTTT. It yields the protein CASSPDRANTGELFF.

This clonotype was seen at least ten times. The chain is built from TRBV7-2 and TRBJ1-1; maybe TRBD1 (5 bases). The CDR3 runs to 13 residues. V lost 1 base to trimming and J lost 4 bases, with 7 bases between them. The germline CDR1 and CDR2 sequences are SGHTA and FQGNSA. The chain's CDR3 is CASSLEGSTEAFF. The CDR3 bases are TGTGCCAGCAGCTTAGAGGGGAGCACTGAAGCTTTCTTT.

This clonotype was counted a few times. The rearrangement joins TRBV2 to TRBJ2-7; D remains ambiguous. Germline assignment: CDR1 SNHLY and CDR2 FYNNEI. V was trimmed by 7 bases and J by 2 bases, leaving 12 bases between them. The CDR3 has 13 residues. The CDR3 nucleotides are TGTGCCAGCAAAGTCCAGGCGGCCTACGAGCAGTACTTC. The encoded protein is CASKVQAAYEQYF.

This clonotype was seen a handful of times. This chain joins TRBV11-2 and TRBJ2-7; D not certain. Between the trimmed V and J ends, which lost 4 bases and 2 bases, there was a span of 15 bases. This CDR3 contains 15 residues. The germline V gene has CDR1 SGHAT and CDR2 FQNNGV. The CDR3 sequence: CASSSPRRSTYEQYF. In DNA, the CDR3 is TGTGCCAGCAGCTCTCCCCGACGGTCGACCTACGAGCAGTACTTC.

This clonotype was seen a few times. J is TRBJ2-5 and V is TRBV5-1; D perhaps matches TRBD2 (5 bases). Germline V lookup: CDR1 SGHRS, CDR2 YFSETQ. The CDR3 sequence is 15 residues long. Trimming took 0 bases from V and 2 from J, leaving 11 bases between them. The CDR3 sequence: CASSLGGGWQETQYF. In nucleotides, the CDR3 is TGCGCCAGCAGCTTGGGAGGAGGATGGCAAGAGACCCAGTACTTC. Variable domain in full (rest from reference TRBV5-1 and TRBJ2-5): KAGVTQTPRYLIKTRGQQVTLSCSPISGHRSVSWYQQTPGQGLQFLFEYFSETQRNKGNFPGRFSGRQFSNSRSEMNVSTLELGDSALYLCASSLGGGWQETQYFGPGTRLLVL.